This TCR beta chain emerged from a study of identical twins. General study findings and limits: Potential partial confounding of zero-insertion analyses by invariant MAIT and iNKT cells was noted. Reduced insertions were recorded for abundant cord blood beta clonotypes, with no such pattern in memory repertoires.

Remarks on this clonotype: Its antigen remains unidentified.

The CDR3 has 16 amino acids. From germline, CDR1 is SNHLY and CDR2 FYNNEI. The V gene end was trimmed by 6 bases and the J gene end by 0 bases; junction bases not matched to a gene: 8. The authors used template switching to add a universal primer site and gave cDNA unique molecular identifiers. One entry per CDR3 protein, called by TCRdb with MiXCR from the 5' RACE reads. The sample lists some 460,000 distinct CDR3 sequences, 11% to 15% occurring once. These sequences were also reported in another study, on yellow fever vaccine responses in identical twins.

The sequenced sample was CD4+ T cells sorted from blood. The sequence was collected from a woman aged 18-30 years in good health. The chain combines TRBV2 with TRBJ2-3; 8 bases are a match to TRBD1. The CDR3 spells CASRDRTGMSTDTQYF. CDR3 nucleotide sequence: TGTGCCAGCAGAGACCGGACAGGGATGAGCACAGATACGCAGTATTTT.